One T cell receptor beta chain is described in this entry. The target antigen is unknown. These data come from a study of cytomegalovirus exposure and HLA in healthy donors. Study-wide results and limits: Analyses of presence/absence relied on an assumption of roughly uniform sequencing depth across donors. Cytomegalovirus status was reportedly diagnosed by the classifier with high sensitivity and specificity.

Germline values: CDR1 SGHAT, CDR2 FQDESV (reference sequence). Germline trimming cut 4 bases from V and 9 bases from J; bases unmatched to any gene: 5. This CDR3 is 14 amino acids long. Amplification used 60 Vbeta primers and 13 Jbeta primers. Produced via immunoSEQ multiplex PCR; TCRdb's table is partial and in-frame only. The top ten clones hold 1.5% to 2% of a sample with 150,000 to 200,000 clones, about 82% of them seen once. This receptor was taken from a woman aged 25 to 39 in good health and CMV-seronegative. Sequences were obtained from PBMCs. The genes are TRBV11-1 and TRBJ1-6; TRBD1 aligns across 8 bases. This CDR3 is CASSYLGTGSPLHF. The DNA for the CDR3 is TGTGCCAGCAGCTACCTCGGGACAGGTTCACCCCTCCACTTT.